The 8 T cell receptor beta chains listed next were all sequenced from one sample in a study of CD4 T cells in relation to SARS-CoV-2 and coronaviruses. The antigens these receptors bind are not known. Data came from immunoSEQ multiplex PCR; TCRdb stores just in-frame clones and leaves some out. The profile covers 22,000 or so clones, with around 80% appearing a single time and around 12% taken by the ten largest. Unexposed donor CD4+ T cells date from about 2011-2019, before the COVID-19 pandemic. The cells were cultured for roughly 11 days before CD4+ T cells were isolated. Sequenced material: CD4+ T cells from PBMCs, cultured in vitro. Source of these receptors: a human donor in good health.

This clone has just one count. The chain couples TRBV6-4 to TRBJ2-3, with 7 bases matching TRBD2. This CDR3 contains 15 residues. The J segment lost 2 bases and the V segment lost 2 bases, leaving 4 bases of the junction unmatched. Per germline, CDR1 MRHNA and CDR2 SNTAGT. CDR3 amino acids: CASSDGLAVTDTQYF. In DNA form, the CDR3 reads TGTGCCAGCAGTGACGGTCTAGCGGTCACAGATACGCAGTATTTT.

This clone turned up a few times. The chain couples TRBV27 to TRBJ2-7; D gene unclear. Trimming took 3 bases from V and 6 from J, leaving 9 bases between them. The CDR3 contains 12 residues. Germline CDR1 reads MNHEY; CDR2 reads SMNVEV (reference sequence). CDR3 amino acids: CASSLIKGEQYF. The CDR3 DNA reads TGTGCCAGCAGTTTGATTAAAGGCGAGCAGTACTTC.

The CDR3 DNA reads as TGTGCCAGCAGTTTAGGGGGGAAAAACATTCAGTACTTC. It is translated as CASSLGGKNIQYF. The chain recombines TRBV12-3 or TRBV12-4 with TRBJ2-4; either TRBD1 or TRBD2 may supply D (5 bases each). CDR3 size: 13 residues. Trimming cost V 1 base and J 4 bases, with 5 bases left between them.

This clone was recorded once. J is TRBJ2-5 and V is TRBV6-5, with D tentatively TRBD2 (6 bases). This CDR3 has 14 amino acids. V gave up 6 bases and J gave up 5 bases, with 16 bases separating them. Germline V lookup: CDR1 MNHEY, CDR2 SVGAGI. CDR3 sequence: CASRLAGTRETQYF. CDR3 bases: TGTGCCAGCAGGTTGGCGGGAACTCGGGAGACCCAGTACTTC.

J is TRBJ1-5 and V is TRBV27, with D perhaps TRBD1 (5 bases). The CDR3 runs to 13 residues. The V gene lost 4 bases and the J gene lost 6 bases, with 10 bases spanning the gap. Germline V CDR1 and CDR2: MNHEY, SMNVEV (reference sequence). The CDR3 spells CASSYRLAQPQHF. Here the CDR3 DNA reads TGTGCCAGCAGTTACAGGTTGGCTCAGCCCCAGCATTTT.

This chain links TRBV6-1 with TRBJ2-2, with 7 bases fitting TRBD1. The junction had 4 bases not matched to a gene; V was cut back by 2 bases and J by 4 bases. The V gene's germline CDR1 is MNHNS and CDR2 SASEGT. The length of the CDR3 is 15 residues. The CDR3 DNA is TGTGCCAGCAGTGAAAGGGCAGGGGGCACCGGGGAGCTGTTTTTT. It is translated as CASSERAGGTGELFF.

This clone came up once. The CDR3 here is CASSARTPSNTGELFF. The CDR3, as DNA: TGTGCCAGCAGCGCCCGGACCCCCTCGAACACCGGGGAGCTGTTTTTT. This sequence joins TRBV7-3 and TRBJ2-2; D is uncertain. There are 16 residues in the CDR3. V dropped 5 bases and J dropped 0 bases, with 13 bases sitting between them. Germline lookup yields CDR1 SGHTA and CDR2 FQGTGA.

This sequence joins TRBV19 and TRBJ1-2; D gene ambiguous. Germline lookup yields CDR1 LNHDA and CDR2 SQIVND (reference sequence). Trimming stripped 4 bases from V and 4 bases from J, with 19 bases between. The CDR3 extends over 16 amino acids. CDR3 region: CASSKGEGFGVYGYTF. The CDR3 DNA follows: TGTGCCAGTAGTAAGGGTGAAGGGTTTGGCGTCTATGGCTACACCTTC.